Below are 27 T cell receptor beta chains sequenced from a single sample in a study of T cell responses to AZD1222 COVID-19 vaccine. Profiled with immunoSEQ multiplex PCR; TCRdb holds only in-frame clones, not every one. The sample comprises 100,000 to 150,000 clones, around 84% of which are singletons, and around 17% rests with the top ten. Sequenced material: peripheral blood, taken 28 days after the second AZD1222 dose. Receptors were obtained from an adult who received the AZD1222 COVID-19 vaccine.

This rearrangement joins TRBV7-9 to TRBJ2-2; D gene unclear. This CDR3 comprises 13 residues. Germline assignment: CDR1 SEHNR and CDR2 FQNEAQ (reference sequence). V was cut by 10 bases and J by 0 bases, with 9 bases left in between. In DNA form, the CDR3 reads TGTGCCATAGGATCCGCGAACACCGGGGAGCTGTTTTTT. This gives the protein CAIGSANTGELFF.

This chain uses TRBV12-5 with TRBJ2-1; no clear D gene. The CDR3 extends over 13 amino acids. V lost 0 bases, J lost 9 bases, and 9 bases lay in between. Looked up from germline, CDR1 is LGHNT and CDR2 is FRNRAP. CDR3 in amino acids: CASGLVGSGEQFF. The CDR3 DNA follows: TGTGCTAGTGGTTTGGTGGGGTCGGGTGAGCAGTTCTTC.

This sequence joins TRBV19 and TRBJ2-2; 7 nucleotides match TRBD2. The germline V gene encodes CDR1 LNHDA and CDR2 SQIVND (reference sequence). This CDR3 has 15 residues. V gave up 2 bases and J gave up 1 base; unmatched junction bases: 1. This CDR3 is CASSITGGNTGELFF. CDR3 DNA: TGTGCCAGTAGTATAACGGGGGGGAACACCGGGGAGCTGTTTTTT.

This clone was seen a single time. The V gene is TRBV2, the J gene TRBJ1-3; no firm D call. V lost 4 bases and J lost 0, with 7 bases in between. Germline V gene data show CDR1 as SNHLY and CDR2 as FYNNEI. The CDR3 is 14 residues long. CDR3 region: CASSGTVSGNTIYF. As DNA, the CDR3 is TGTGCCAGCAGTGGCACAGTCTCTGGAAACACCATATATTTT.

The chain is built from TRBV4-3 and TRBJ2-7, with D possibly being TRBD1 or TRBD2 (5 bases each). V was pared by 2 bases and J by 4 bases, with 15 bases between. This CDR3 is 15 amino acids long. Germline V CDR1 and CDR2: LGHNA, YSLEER. CDR3: CASSQIRGAGYEQYF. In DNA form, the CDR3 reads TGCGCCAGCAGCCAAATCCGGGGCGCAGGATACGAGCAGTACTTC.

The chain employs TRBV10-3 and TRBJ2-7, with no clear D. This CDR3 contains 12 residues. Trimming stripped 8 bases from V and 3 bases from J, with 11 bases between. Per germline, CDR1 ENHRY and CDR2 SYGVKD. The DNA for the CDR3 is TGTGCCATCCAAGGACGGAACTACGAGCAGTACTTC. It is translated as CAIQGRNYEQYF.

The chain uses TRBV6-2 or TRBV6-3 and TRBJ2-2, with 7 positions matching TRBD1. This CDR3 is 14 amino acids long. CDR1 and CDR2 from the germline V gene are MNHEY and SVGEGT. J gave up 3 bases and V 2 bases, and 0 bases lay outside the gene matches. CDR3 coding DNA: TGTGCCAGCAGTTACAGGGGGCACACCGGGGAGCTGTTTTTT. The encoded protein is CASSYRGHTGELFF.

The chain recombines TRBV5-4 with TRBJ2-1; 9 bases align to TRBD2. Looked up from germline, CDR1 is SGHNT and CDR2 is YYREEE (reference sequence). CDR3 length: 17 residues. With V trimmed by 0 bases and J by 2 bases, 6 bases remained unmatched. This CDR3 reads CASSLAGGTSTYNEQFF. The CDR3 DNA reads as TGTGCCAGCAGCTTGGCCGGGGGGACTAGCACCTACAATGAGCAGTTCTTC.

The chain couples TRBV21-1 to TRBJ2-7; TRBD2 was called by the table and not checked on the DNA. TRBV21-1 is marked as a pseudogene. The CDR3 is 17 residues long. The CDR3: CASSKDLAGGRIYEQYF. The CDR3 coding sequence is TGTGCCAGCAGCAAAGACCTAGCGGGAGGCCGAATCTACGAGCAGTACTTC.

V and J are TRBV11-2 and TRBJ2-1; D ambiguous. Germline values: CDR1 SGHAT, CDR2 FQNNGV. V lost 3 bases and J lost 0, with 12 bases in between. This CDR3 is built from 16 residues. Here the CDR3 DNA reads TGTGCCAGCAGCTTTGGACCTACTAACTCCTACAATGAGCAGTTCTTC. It specifies CASSFGPTNSYNEQFF.

The rearrangement joins TRBV2 to TRBJ2-7, with D uncertain. This CDR3 comprises 12 residues. The germline V gene has CDR1 SNHLY and CDR2 FYNNEI. V shed 4 bases and J shed 4 bases, with 8 bases lying between them. The CDR3 sequence is CASSVDKYEQYF. The CDR3 DNA follows: TGTGCCAGCAGTGTTGACAAGTACGAGCAGTACTTC.

This clone was picked up one time. The chain carries TRBV27 and TRBJ2-3; D call uncertain. Germline V gives CDR1 MNHEY, CDR2 SMNVEV (reference sequence). The CDR3 sequence is 14 residues long. Trimming took off 2 bases at V and 6 bases at J, with 12 bases between the two ends. CDR3 loop: CASSLQARWDTQYF. The CDR3 bases are TGTGCCAGCAGTTTACAGGCCAGGTGGGATACGCAGTATTTT.

This clone was counted a few times. This chain joins TRBV19 and TRBJ2-7; a possible D gene is TRBD1 (6 bases). Germline CDR1 LNHDA, CDR2 SQIVND (reference sequence). The CDR3 is 13 residues long. V lost 3 bases and J 5 bases, leaving 11 bases between the germline ends. CDR3 sequence (DNA): TGTGCCAGTAGTATTTCCACAGGGAACGAGCAGTACTTC. As protein: CASSISTGNEQYF.

The chain is built from TRBV12-3 or TRBV12-4 and TRBJ1-1; D call uncertain. The CDR3 spans 11 residues. V lost 5 bases and J 11 bases, leaving 12 bases between the germline ends. The CDR3: CASSSPSGAFF. Here the CDR3 DNA reads TGTGCCAGCAGTAGCCCCAGCGGGGCTTTCTTT.

This chain uses TRBV28 with TRBJ2-1; 10 bases line up with TRBD2. The germline V gene encodes CDR1 MDHEN and CDR2 SYDVKM. The V and J ends lost 5 bases and 4 bases, in that order; junction bases with no gene match: 8. CDR3 length: 16 amino acids. DNA for the CDR3: TGTGCCAGCAGTCCTTTACTAGCGGGGCGGTACAATGAGCAGTTCTTC. Its protein product is CASSPLLAGRYNEQFF. The full variable domain, completed using reference TRBV28 and TRBJ2-1, is DVKVTQSSRYLVKRTGEKVFLECVQDMDHENMFWYRQDPGLGLRLIYFSYDVKMKEKGDIPEGYSVSREKKERFSLILESASTNQTSMYLCASSPLLAGRYNEQFFGPGTRLTVL.

V and J are TRBV7-2 and TRBJ1-3; D is possibly TRBD1 (6 bases). This CDR3 region has 14 residues. Trimming removed 5 bases from V and 2 bases from J, with 10 bases in between. CDR1 and CDR2 from the germline V gene are SGHTA and FQGNSA. CDR3 in DNA: TGTGCCAGCAGCCCGGGGACACCTGGAAACACCATATATTTT. It encodes CASSPGTPGNTIYF.

The J gene is TRBJ2-7, the V gene TRBV7-2, with 7 positions matching TRBD2. CDR3 length equals 15 residues. V was clipped by 1 base and J by 0 bases; unmatched bases: 3. Looked up from germline, CDR1 is SGHTA and CDR2 is FQGNSA. In DNA, the CDR3 is TGTGCCAGCAGCTTAGGCGGGGGACGCTCCTACGAGCAGTACTTC. Translating gives CASSLGGGRSYEQYF.

J is TRBJ2-5 and V is TRBV9, with TRBD2 matching 14 bases. The CDR3 has 20 amino acids. Germline CDR1 is SGDLS and CDR2 is YYNGEE. The J segment lost 5 bases and the V segment lost 4 bases, leaving 19 bases of the junction unmatched. The CDR3 DNA follows: TGTGCCAGCAGCTTGGGGGGACTAGCGGGAGCCGGAGATGAGTGGGAGACCCAGTACTTC. It translates to CASSLGGLAGAGDEWETQYF.

This chain joins TRBV7-6 and TRBJ1-5; D might be TRBD1 (6 bases). V was clipped by 9 bases and J by 3 bases, with 36 bases between them. CDR3 length equals 21 residues. Germline CDR1 and CDR2: SGHVS and FNYEAQ. In DNA form, the CDR3 reads TGTGCCAGTCCAGTATTGAGGCTTTGGACAGCGAAACGTAAAAACAATCAGCCCCAGCATTTT. Its protein is CASPVLRLWTAKRKNNQPQHF.

The rearrangement links TRBV15 to TRBJ2-3; D uncertain. The V gene's germline CDR1 is LNHNV and CDR2 YYDKDF (reference sequence). Trimming left V 0 bases short and J 7 bases short, with 11 bases between. The CDR3 is 14 amino acids. This chain's CDR3 is CATSRERRDYTQYF. The CDR3, as DNA: TGTGCCACCAGCAGAGAGCGAAGGGATTATACGCAGTATTTT.

The genes are TRBV7-3 and TRBJ2-3; D is perhaps TRBD2 (7 bases). V was cut by 5 bases and J by 2 bases, with 14 bases left in between. This CDR3 has 15 residues. Germline CDR1 reads SGHTA; CDR2 reads FQGTGA. The CDR3 DNA reads TGTGCCAGCAGCCCCCAGGCGGGGGCCACAGATACGCAGTATTTT. Translating it yields CASSPQAGATDTQYF.

The rearrangement joins TRBV29-1 to TRBJ2-5, with D unresolved. CDR1 and CDR2 (germline): SQVTM, ANQGSEA. V lost 4 bases to trimming and J lost 1 base, with 13 bases between them. This CDR3 has 14 residues. In DNA, the CDR3 is TGCAGCGTTGTGGTCAGTAGATTCCAAGAGACCCAGTACTTC. It is translated as CSVVVSRFQETQYF.

This chain links TRBV4-3 with TRBJ2-5; D is possibly TRBD1 or TRBD2 (5 bases each). Germline values: CDR1 LGHNA, CDR2 YSLEER. Deletions cut 0 bases from V and 5 bases from J, with 7 bases between. This CDR3 region has 13 residues. In DNA form, the CDR3 reads TGCGCCAGCAGCCAAGATTGGGGGGAGACCCAGTACTTC. Translating gives CASSQDWGETQYF.

This clone was found a few times. This chain uses TRBV3-1 (or the pseudogene TRBV3-2) with TRBJ1-5, with D possibly TRBD1 on 6 matching bases. From germline, CDR1 is LGHDT and CDR2 YNNKEL (reference sequence). The CDR3 is 16 amino acids. Trimming stripped 4 bases from V and 4 bases from J, with 17 bases between. The CDR3 sequence: CASSLLRGFGNQPQHF. The CDR3 DNA sequence: TGTGCCAGCAGCCTACTAAGGGGGTTTGGAAATCAGCCCCAGCATTTT.

The chain employs TRBV5-1 and TRBJ2-5, with TRBD2 matching 7 bases. The CDR3 totals 14 residues. V lost 5 bases to trimming and J lost 0 bases; unmatched junction nucleotides: 4. The germline gives CDR1 SGHRS, CDR2 YFSETQ. The DNA for the CDR3 is TGCGCCAGCAGAATGGGGGGGTACCAAGAGACCCAGTACTTC. Translated, it gives CASRMGGYQETQYF.

The chain employs TRBV6-8 and TRBJ1-1, with D maybe TRBD1 (5 bases). Germline V gives CDR1 MNHGY, CDR2 SAAAGT. There are 14 residues in the CDR3. V was trimmed by 6 bases and J by 6 bases, leaving 17 bases between them. The CDR3 DNA is TGTGCCAGCAGCGAGGGACGCTGTGGTCCTGAAGCTTTCTTT. Translating gives CASSEGRCGPEAFF.

The rearrangement links TRBV4-1 to TRBJ2-3; 8 bases agree with TRBD2. The CDR3 covers 15 residues. Germline V CDR1 and CDR2: MGHRA, YSYEKL. The trim removed 1 base at V and 3 bases at J, leaving 3 bases unmatched. CDR3 nucleotide sequence: TGCGCCAGCAGCCAAGTTGGCGGGAGGACAGATACGCAGTATTTT. Its protein product is CASSQVGGRTDTQYF.